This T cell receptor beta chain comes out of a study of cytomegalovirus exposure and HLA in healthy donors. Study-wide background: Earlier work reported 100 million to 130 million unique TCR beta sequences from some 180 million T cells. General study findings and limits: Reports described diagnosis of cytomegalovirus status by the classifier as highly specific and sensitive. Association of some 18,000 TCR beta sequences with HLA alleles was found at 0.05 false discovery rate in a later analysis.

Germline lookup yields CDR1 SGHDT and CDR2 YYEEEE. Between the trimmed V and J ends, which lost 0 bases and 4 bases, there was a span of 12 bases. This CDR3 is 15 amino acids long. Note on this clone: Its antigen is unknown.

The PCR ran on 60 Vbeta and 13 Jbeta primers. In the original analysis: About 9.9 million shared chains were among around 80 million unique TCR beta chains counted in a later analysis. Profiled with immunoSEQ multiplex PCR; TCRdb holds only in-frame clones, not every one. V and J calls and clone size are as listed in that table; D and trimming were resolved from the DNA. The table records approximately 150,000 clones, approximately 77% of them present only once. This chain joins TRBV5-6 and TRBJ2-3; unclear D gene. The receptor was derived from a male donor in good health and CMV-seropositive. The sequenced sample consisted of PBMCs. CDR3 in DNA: TGTGCCAGCAGCTTGGTATGGCAGAAAGCAGATACGCAGTATTTT. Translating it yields CASSLVWQKADTQYF.